What follows are 28 T cell receptor beta chains derived from one specimen sequenced in a study of blood T cell repertoires in COVID-19. Assay: immunoSEQ multiplex PCR; the TCRdb copy retains only in-frame clones and omits some. In the table there are some 200,000 clones, about nine tenths of which are singletons. The source material was peripheral blood. The receptors shown here come from a woman aged 55 to 70 with COVID-19, enrolled during active disease.

V gene TRBV6-2 or TRBV6-3 combines with J gene TRBJ2-5; tentative D call: TRBD2 (6 bases). In germline, CDR1 is MNHEY, CDR2 SVGEGT. Between the trimmed V and J ends, which lost 2 bases and 2 bases, there was a span of 12 bases. This CDR3 is 15 amino acids long. In DNA form, the CDR3 reads TGTGCCAGCAGTTACGGGGGACTTCCTCAAGAGACCCAGTACTTC. It specifies CASSYGGLPQETQYF.

This chain joins TRBV4-1 and TRBJ1-5; no clear D. The V and J ends lost 1 base and 6 bases respectively, with 7 bases between them. This CDR3 has 13 residues. Per the germline V gene, CDR1 is MGHRA and CDR2 is YSYEKL. The CDR3 nucleotides read TGCGCCAGCAGCCAAGGACTGATTCAGCCCCAGCATTTT. Translating gives CASSQGLIQPQHF.

J is TRBJ1-1 and V is TRBV6-6; TRBD1 matches at 7 bases. This CDR3 contains 15 residues. Losses at the gene ends were 5 bases for V and 0 bases for J; bases not matched to a gene: 6. Germline CDR1 and CDR2: MNHNY and SVGAGI (reference sequence). As DNA, the CDR3 is TGTGCCAGCAGTCCGAACAGGGGCATGAACACTGAAGCTTTCTTT. Amino acid sequence: CASSPNRGMNTEAFF.

The V call is TRBV2, the J call TRBJ2-7, with D hard to call. The CDR3 is made up of 12 amino acids. V lost 6 bases and J 12 bases, leaving 18 bases between the germline ends. Germline CDR1 is SNHLY and CDR2 is FYNNEI. CDR3 sequence: CASSRSLGNMYF. CDR3 nucleotide sequence: TGTGCCAGCAGCCGATCCCTAGGCAATATGTACTTC.

V and J are TRBV19 and TRBJ2-7, with D maybe TRBD2 (5 bases). The CDR3 covers 12 residues. Germline CDR1 reads LNHDA; CDR2 reads SQIVND (reference sequence). Trimming took off 6 bases at V and 1 base at J, with 7 bases between the two ends. CDR3 protein: CASRSGSYEQYF. The CDR3 DNA follows: TGTGCCAGTAGAAGCGGATCCTACGAGCAGTACTTC.

In DNA, the CDR3 is TGTGCCAGCAGCCAAGGACTAGCGGGAGCCTACGAGCAGTACTTC. It translates to CASSQGLAGAYEQYF. The J gene is TRBJ2-7, the V gene TRBV7-3, with 13 bases that match TRBD2. The V segment lost 5 bases and the J segment 2 bases; nucleotides outside the gene matches: 3. The germline V gene has CDR1 SGHTA and CDR2 FQGTGA. The CDR3 spans 15 residues. The full variable domain, rest sourced from reference TRBV7-3 and TRBJ2-7, is GAGVSQTPSNKVTEKGKYVELRCDPISGHTALYWYRQSLGQGPEFLIYFQGTGAADDSGLPNDRFFAVRPEGSVSTLKIQRTERGDSAVYLCASSQGLAGAYEQYFGPGTRLTVT.

The V call is TRBV19, the J call TRBJ1-2, with D possibly being TRBD1 (5 bases). Trimming left V 6 bases short and J 7 bases short, with 15 bases between. The germline V gene has CDR1 LNHDA and CDR2 SQIVND (reference sequence). The CDR3 runs to 13 residues. CDR3 sequence (DNA): TGTGCCAGTAGACAGGTGGGCAGGGCTGGCTACACCTTC. This sequence encodes CASRQVGRAGYTF.

On this clone itself: A much larger clone differs by one base, so this may be a read error. Within the sample, other DNA sequences also encode this same CDR3. The gene calls are TRBV9 and TRBJ1-1; possibly TRBD1 for D (5 bases). This CDR3 is 13 amino acids long. V lost 1 base and J 2 bases, leaving 6 bases between the germline ends. The germline V gene has CDR1 SGDLS and CDR2 YYNGEE. This CDR3 reads CASSVQGNTEAFF. Written as DNA, the CDR3 is TGTGCCAGCAGCGTACAGGGCAACACTGAAGCTTTCTTT.

The CDR3 protein is CAWNQPTGSYNSPLHF. The CDR3 nucleotides read TGTGCCTGGAATCAGCCGACAGGGTCCTATAATTCACCCCTCCACTTT. V is TRBV30 and J is TRBJ1-6; 7 bases are shared with TRBD1. V was pared by 4 bases and J by 1 base, with 7 bases of the junction left unmatched. Looked up from germline, CDR1 is GTSNPN and CDR2 is SVGIG (reference sequence). The CDR3 covers 16 residues.

The V gene is TRBV6-2 or TRBV6-3, the J gene TRBJ2-3, with TRBD1 as a possible D gene (6 bases). Germline lookup yields CDR1 MNHEY and CDR2 SVGEGT. With 5 bases removed from V and 4 bases from J, the gap between germline ends came to 19 bases. This CDR3 is 16 amino acids long. CDR3 coding DNA: TGTGCCAGCAGTGGGGCCTACTCCAAGGGGGCAGATACGCAGTATTTT. Its translation is CASSGAYSKGADTQYF.

The CDR3 region has the DNA TGCGCCAGCAGCTTTGTAGCCCGAGGCACCGGGGAGCTGTTTTTT. Translation gives CASSFVARGTGELFF. The genes are TRBV5-1 and TRBJ2-2; D ambiguous. CDR3 length: 15 amino acids. V lost 2 bases to trimming and J lost 4 bases, with 12 bases between them. CDR1 and CDR2 from the germline V gene are SGHRS and YFSETQ.

CDR3 DNA: TGTGCTAGTGCGGGACTAGGACGCGCCGGGGAGCTGTTTTTT. Residues: CASAGLGRAGELFF. This chain links TRBV12-5 with TRBJ2-2; 8 nucleotides agree with TRBD2. This CDR3 is built from 14 residues. Germline CDR1 and CDR2: LGHNT and FRNRAP. The V and J ends lost 7 bases and 6 bases, in that order; junction bases with no gene match: 7.

The chain uses TRBV6-2 or TRBV6-3 and TRBJ2-4, with a tentative D call TRBD2 (7 bases). The CDR3 loop spans 15 amino acids. Trimming stripped 2 bases from V and 1 base from J, with 9 bases between. The germline gives CDR1 MNHEY, CDR2 SVGEGT. Here the CDR3 reads CASSYEGGAKNIQYF. The CDR3 DNA reads as TGTGCCAGCAGTTACGAGGGGGGGGCCAAAAACATTCAGTACTTC.

The chain uses TRBV6-2 or TRBV6-3 and TRBJ2-7; D might be TRBD2 (5 bases). From germline, CDR1 is MNHEY and CDR2 SVGEGT. CDR3 length: 14 amino acids. The V gene lost 2 bases and the J gene lost 0 bases, with 8 bases spanning the gap. The CDR3 loop is CASSYRRSSYEQYF. CDR3 DNA: TGTGCCAGCAGTTACAGGAGGAGCTCCTACGAGCAGTACTTC.

The chain has TRBV30 and TRBJ1-2; the D gene is possibly TRBD1 (5 bases). The CDR3 consists of 16 residues. The germline V and J ends were trimmed by 0 bases and 6 bases, with 20 bases remaining between them. From germline, CDR1 is GTSNPN and CDR2 SVGIG (reference sequence). The CDR3 is CAWSVLVGGGKNGYTF. The CDR3 DNA sequence: TGTGCCTGGAGTGTACTGGTCGGGGGGGGTAAGAATGGCTACACCTTC.

This sequence joins TRBV13 and TRBJ2-5; 11 bases agree with TRBD1. CDR3 length: 15 residues. The germline V gene encodes CDR1 PRHDT and CDR2 FYEKMQ (reference sequence). Trimming cost V 4 bases and J 5 bases; bases outside gene matches: 6. The CDR3 sequence is CASSSDRGLGETQYF. CDR3 bases: TGTGCCAGCAGCTCGGACAGGGGGCTAGGGGAGACCCAGTACTTC.

J is TRBJ2-3 and V is TRBV7-2; D is perhaps TRBD2 (5 bases). This CDR3 has 14 amino acids. V lost 0 bases and J lost 5, with 9 bases in between. The germline gives CDR1 SGHTA, CDR2 FQGNSA. DNA of the CDR3: TGTGCCAGCAGCTTAGCACTAGTTGGAGATACGCAGTATTTT. This gives the protein CASSLALVGDTQYF.

The chain couples TRBV7-9 to TRBJ2-1; D gene uncertain. The CDR3 has 12 amino acids. Germline V gene data show CDR1 as SEHNR and CDR2 as FQNEAQ (reference sequence). V gave up 5 bases and J gave up 6 bases, with 8 bases separating them. CDR3 sequence: CASSPDFNEQFF. DNA for the CDR3: TGTGCCAGCAGCCCTGACTTCAATGAGCAGTTCTTC. The full variable domain, in which reference TRBV7-9 and TRBJ2-1 provide the parts outside the CDR3, is DTGVSQNPRHKITKRGQNVTFRCDPISEHNRLYWYRQTLGQGPEFLTYFQNEAQLEKSRLLSDRFSAERPKGSFSTLEIQRTEQGDSAMYLCASSPDFNEQFFGPGTRLTVL.

CDR3 DNA sequence: TGTGCCAGTATCACGACAGGAAGAGGCTCTGGAAACACCATATATTTT. As protein: CASITTGRGSGNTIYF. The chain links TRBV19 to TRBJ1-3, with D perhaps TRBD1 (6 bases). Germline-derived CDR1 and CDR2 are LNHDA and SQIVND (reference sequence). With 7 bases removed from V and 0 bases from J, the gap between germline ends came to 16 bases. This CDR3 comprises 16 residues.

The V call is TRBV5-5, the J call TRBJ1-2; 12 nucleotides line up with TRBD1. The CDR3 is 14 residues long. Germline V CDR1 and CDR2: SGHKS, YYEKEE (reference sequence). The trim removed 1 base at V and 8 bases at J, leaving 3 bases unmatched. CDR3 region: CASSLTGTGGGYTF. The CDR3 DNA follows: TGTGCCAGCAGCTTGACAGGGACAGGGGGCGGCTACACCTTC.

This chain uses TRBV6-5 with TRBJ1-5; 8 nucleotides match TRBD1. The CDR3 length is 15 residues. The junction had 6 bases not matched to a gene; V was cut back by 6 bases and J by 2 bases. The germline CDR1 and CDR2 sequences are MNHEY and SVGAGI. Written as DNA, the CDR3 is TGTGCCAGCAGAGAGAGGACAGGGCGCAATCAGCCCCAGCATTTT. It is translated as CASRERTGRNQPQHF.

The chain uses TRBV6-5 and TRBJ2-7; 7 positions agree with TRBD2. CDR3 size: 16 residues. The V gene's germline CDR1 is MNHEY and CDR2 SVGAGI. The V gene end was trimmed by 4 bases and the J gene end by 2 bases; junction bases not matched to a gene: 11. The CDR3 spells CASSSPSSGNPYEQYF. Written as DNA, the CDR3 is TGTGCCAGCAGTTCCCCCTCGAGCGGGAACCCCTACGAGCAGTACTTC.

The chain is built from TRBV5-1 and TRBJ2-1, with TRBD1 as a possible D gene (6 bases). Per the germline V gene, CDR1 is SGHRS and CDR2 is YFSETQ. This CDR3 spans 13 amino acids. Trimming removed 5 bases at V and 5 bases at J, with 11 bases between. The CDR3 is CASRQGHNNEQFF. DNA of the CDR3: TGCGCCAGCAGGCAGGGACATAACAATGAGCAGTTCTTC.

The rearrangement uses TRBV6-5 and TRBJ1-4; the D gene is possibly TRBD1 (5 bases). With 6 bases removed from V and 3 bases from J, the gap between germline ends came to 11 bases. Germline-derived CDR1 and CDR2 are MNHEY and SVGAGI. The CDR3 totals 14 residues. The CDR3: CASSKGHPNEKLFF. The CDR3, as DNA: TGTGCCAGCAGCAAAGGACATCCTAATGAAAAACTGTTTTTT.

The chain employs TRBV5-1 and TRBJ1-2; 7 bases line up with TRBD1. Germline V gene lookup returns CDR1 SGHRS and CDR2 YFSETQ. Trimming at V came to 5 bases and at J to 7 bases, leaving 11 bases not matched to a gene. The length of the CDR3 is 14 residues. The CDR3 reads CASRLSDRAPGYTF. The CDR3 bases are TGCGCCAGCAGACTCTCTGACAGGGCGCCTGGCTACACCTTC. Supplemented by reference TRBV5-1 and TRBJ1-2, the full variable domain reads KAGVTQTPRYLIKTRGQQVTLSCSPISGHRSVSWYQQTPGQGLQFLFEYFSETQRNKGNFPGRFSGRQFSNSRSEMNVSTLELGDSALYLCASRLSDRAPGYTFGSGTRLTVV.

V and J are TRBV24-1 and TRBJ1-2; D is uncertain. This CDR3 is 11 amino acids long. Between the trimmed V and J ends, which lost 5 bases and 7 bases, there was a span of 7 bases. Germline loops: CDR1 KGHDR, CDR2 SFDVKD. The CDR3 DNA sequence: TGTGCCACCAGTGCCGGGGTTGGCTACACCTTC. It is translated as CATSAGVGYTF.

The chain carries TRBV24-1 and TRBJ2-1; 10 bases map to TRBD2. Trimming removed 4 bases from V and 2 bases from J; junction bases left unmatched: 4. This CDR3 has 16 residues. Looked up from germline, CDR1 is KGHDR and CDR2 is SFDVKD. CDR3 protein: CATSDPSGRAYNEQFF. DNA of the CDR3: TGTGCCACCAGTGACCCCAGCGGGAGGGCCTACAATGAGCAGTTCTTC.

The chain carries TRBV3-1 (or the pseudogene TRBV3-2) and TRBJ1-6; D may be TRBD1 (5 bases). The V end lost 6 bases, the J end lost 4 bases, and 13 bases lay between the germline ends. In germline, CDR1 is LGHDT, CDR2 YNNKEL (reference sequence). This CDR3 is 15 amino acids long. CDR3: CASRGGRQYNSPLHF. In nucleotides, the CDR3 is TGTGCCAGCAGGGGGGGAAGACAGTATAATTCACCCCTCCACTTT.